The 9 T cell receptor beta chains given below trace back to one sample, sequenced in a study of vaccination and CD4 T cells after COVID-19. The time point here: late sampling 161 to 241 days after vaccination in three convalescent patients. The treatment: approximately nine-day PBMC culture with coronavirus spike peptide pools or control peptides (ViraFEST assay). Sequence data for DNA of cultured CD4+ T cells were generated by the Oncomine TCR Beta short-read assay. TCRdb re-called the PCR reads through MiXCR, storing one row per CDR3 protein. The profile shows 20,000 to 25,000 distinct CDR3 sequences, around two fifths of them singletons. No antigens are known for them. Sequenced here: CD4+ T cells from blood, cultured in vitro, sampled about 7 months after SARS-CoV-2 vaccination. These receptors all stem from a human donor who had recovered from COVID-19.

V usage is TRBV12-2 and J usage is TRBJ2-7. TRBV12-2 is noted as a pseudogene. The CDR3 contains 14 residues. In DNA, the CDR3 is TGTGCAAGTCGCTTAGTTTTGTCACCCTACGAGCAGTACTTC. This gives the protein CASRLVLSPYEQYF.

The V and J genes are TRBV27 and TRBJ2-5, with a tentative D call TRBD1 (6 bases). Germline V lookup: CDR1 MNHEY, CDR2 SMNVEV (reference sequence). This CDR3 has 15 amino acids. V gave up 5 bases and J gave up 2 bases, with 15 bases separating them. The CDR3 nucleotides are TGTGCCAGCAGTCCGACACAGGGTTCACAAGAGACCCAGTACTTC. Translated, it gives CASSPTQGSQETQYF.

This clonotype turned up a few times. The J gene is TRBJ1-2, the V gene TRBV24-1; TRBD1 matches 8 bases. The length of the CDR3 is 15 residues. Trimming removed 3 bases from V and 1 base from J; junction bases left unmatched: 3. The germline V gene encodes CDR1 KGHDR and CDR2 SFDVKD. CDR3 DNA sequence: TGTGCCACCAGTGATAGGGGACAGGATAACTATGGCTACACCTTC. It specifies CATSDRGQDNYGYTF.

This clonotype was seen only a few times. This sequence joins TRBV7-2 and TRBJ1-2; weak D call: TRBD1 (6 bases). This CDR3 region has 14 residues. Trimming shortened V by 5 bases and J by 4 bases, and 14 bases separated the two germline ends. Germline V CDR1 and CDR2: SGHTA, FQGNSA. DNA of the CDR3: TGTGCCAGCAGCCGACTGGGGGGGCGCTATGGCTACACCTTC. This encodes CASSRLGGRYGYTF. The whole variable domain, filled in from reference TRBV7-2 and TRBJ1-2, reads GAGVSQSPSNKVTEKGKDVELRCDPISGHTALYWYRQSLGQGLEFLIYFQGNSAPDKSGLPSDRFSAERTGGSVSTLTIQRTQQEDSAVYLCASSRLGGRYGYTFGSGTRLTVV.

This clonotype was counted between two and nine times. The chain has TRBV7-2 and TRBJ1-2; D gene unclear. Germline values: CDR1 SGHTA, CDR2 FQGNSA. V was trimmed by 4 bases and J by 8 bases, leaving 20 bases between them. The CDR3 spans 15 residues. CDR3 in DNA: TGTGCCAGCAGCTCCCCCCGGAGAACCGACCACGGCTACACCTTC. Translated, it gives CASSSPRRTDHGYTF.

In this sample, this clonotype turned up once. This chain links TRBV20-1 with TRBJ2-7; 7 positions match TRBD1. V lost 7 bases, J lost 7 bases, and 13 bases stayed unmatched. Germline-derived CDR1 and CDR2 are DFQATT and SNEGSKA (reference sequence). The CDR3 runs to 13 residues. The CDR3 region is CSVRDSLLGEQYF. CDR3 sequence (DNA): TGCAGTGTCCGGGACAGTCTCTTAGGGGAGCAGTACTTC.

V usage is TRBV20-1 and J usage is TRBJ2-3; D may be TRBD1 (6 bases). In germline, CDR1 is DFQATT, CDR2 SNEGSKA (reference sequence). This CDR3 comprises 16 residues. V shed 5 bases and J shed 0 bases, with 18 bases lying between them. The CDR3 loop is CSARLLGAPSTDTQYF. CDR3 sequence (DNA): TGCAGTGCTCGCCTTTTGGGGGCCCCTAGCACAGATACGCAGTATTTT.

As concerns this clonotype: Sequence at one end of the junction differs from germline and may be a read error. The rearrangement links TRBV12-3 or TRBV12-4 to TRBJ2-3; 9 bases match TRBD2. The CDR3 has 16 amino acids. CDR3 protein: CASSRRMTSGTDTRYF. Written as DNA, the CDR3 is TGTGCCAGCAGCCGGAGGATGACTAGCGGCACAGATACGCGGTATTTT.

The chain joins TRBV20-1 to TRBJ2-2; tentative D call: TRBD2 (5 bases). Germline V gene data show CDR1 as DFQATT and CDR2 as SNEGSKA (reference sequence). This CDR3 spans 15 amino acids. Trimming removed 6 bases from V and 5 bases from J, with 19 bases in between. CDR3: CSALSSVRGTGELFF. The CDR3 DNA sequence: TGCAGTGCGCTATCCTCGGTTCGGGGAACCGGGGAGCTGTTTTTT.